Listed below are T cell receptor beta chains from one sample, sequenced in a study of early stage breast cancer tumors. Assay: immunoSEQ multiplex PCR; the TCRdb copy retains only in-frame clones and omits some. The top ten clones hold 4% to 5% of a sample with more than 65,000 clones, about 85% of them seen once. Sequences were obtained from blood. The origin of the receptors is a person in their 40s with breast cancer. Both conserved end residues are part of each CDR3. The order of the fields is J gene, clone size, V gene, D gene, CDR3 protein, CDR3 DNA. The D gene is left open where the match is weak. Rows may omit the clone size; those that give it use once, few, many or a size class.

J gene: TRBJ2-7
clone size: .
V gene: TRBV30
D gene: TRBD1
CDR3 protein: CAWSGRTGWHEQYF
CDR3 DNA: TGTGCCTGGAGTGGCCGGACAGGGTGGCACGAGCAGTACTTC

J gene: TRBJ1-2
clone size: few
V gene: TRBV7-9
D gene: TRBD1
CDR3 protein: CASSGWDSYGYTF
CDR3 DNA: TGTGCCAGCAGCGGATGGGACAGCTATGGCTACACCTTC

J gene: TRBJ1-3
clone size: .
V gene: TRBV19
D gene: .
CDR3 protein: CASSMGRVGNTIYF
CDR3 DNA: TGTGCCAGTAGTATGGGCAGGGTTGGAAACACCATATATTTT

J gene: TRBJ2-1
clone size: .
V gene: TRBV9
D gene: .
CDR3 protein: CASTPVLGSSYNEQFF
CDR3 DNA: TGTGCCAGCACCCCTGTTCTCGGGAGCTCCTACAATGAGCAGTTCTTC

J gene: TRBJ2-3
clone size: .
V gene: TRBV5-1
D gene: .
CDR3 protein: CASSSLGGSTDTQYF
CDR3 DNA: TGCGCCAGCAGCTCCCTTGGGGGGAGCACAGATACGCAGTATTTT

J gene: TRBJ2-2
clone size: .
V gene: TRBV2
D gene: .
CDR3 protein: CASRSPTGEAGELFF
CDR3 DNA: TGTGCCAGCAGGTCCCCTACAGGGGAGGCCGGGGAGCTGTTTTTT

J gene: TRBJ2-7
clone size: .
V gene: TRBV27
D gene: TRBD2
CDR3 protein: CASSPSLAGFFNEQYF
CDR3 DNA: TGTGCCAGCAGTCCTTCACTAGCGGGGTTCTTTAACGAGCAGTACTTC

J gene: TRBJ2-3
clone size: .
V gene: TRBV6-1
D gene: TRBD1
CDR3 protein: CASRWTGGAWDTQYF
CDR3 DNA: TGTGCCAGCAGGTGGACAGGGGGAGCGTGGGATACGCAGTATTTT

J gene: TRBJ2-7
clone size: .
V gene: TRBV29-1
D gene: .
CDR3 protein: CSVRAPSYHEQYF
CDR3 DNA: TGCAGCGTCCGGGCCCCGTCTTACCACGAGCAGTACTTC

J gene: TRBJ2-4
clone size: .
V gene: TRBV2
D gene: .
CDR3 protein: CASRVYSGGYNNIQYF
CDR3 DNA: TGTGCCAGCAGGGTATACAGTGGGGGATACAACAACATTCAGTACTTC

J gene: TRBJ1-2
clone size: .
V gene: TRBV28
D gene: .
CDR3 protein: CASSLSAFFVGRSIGYTF
CDR3 DNA: TGTGCCAGCAGTTTATCCGCCTTTTTTGTGGGACGGTCTATTGGCTACACCTTC

J gene: TRBJ2-6
clone size: .
V gene: TRBV13
D gene: .
CDR3 protein: CASSQGTGANVLTF
CDR3 DNA: TGTGCCAGCAGCCAGGGGACTGGGGCCAACGTCCTGACTTTC

J gene: TRBJ2-5
clone size: .
V gene: TRBV7-3
D gene: TRBD2
CDR3 protein: CASSRGVAGDQETQYF
CDR3 DNA: TGTGCCAGCAGCAGAGGGGTAGCGGGAGACCAAGAGACCCAGTACTTC

J gene: TRBJ2-3
clone size: .
V gene: TRBV4-1
D gene: TRBD2
CDR3 protein: CASSQEGGRGADTQYF
CDR3 DNA: TGCGCCAGCAGCCAAGAGGGCGGGAGAGGTGCAGATACGCAGTATTTT

J gene: TRBJ2-3
clone size: .
V gene: TRBV19
D gene: .
CDR3 protein: CASSPYSADTQYF
CDR3 DNA: TGTGCCAGTAGCCCCTATAGCGCAGATACGCAGTATTTT

J gene: TRBJ2-1
clone size: once
V gene: TRBV7-3
D gene: TRBD2
CDR3 protein: CASSSPGLAGGREQFF
CDR3 DNA: TGTGCCAGCAGCTCCCCGGGACTAGCGGGAGGACGTGAGCAGTTCTTC

J gene: TRBJ1-1
clone size: .
V gene: TRBV28
D gene: .
CDR3 protein: CASSFYAVTEAFF
CDR3 DNA: TGTGCCAGCAGTTTTTATGCGGTCACTGAAGCTTTCTTT

J gene: TRBJ2-1
clone size: .
V gene: TRBV18
D gene: .
CDR3 protein: CASSFERDGDNEQFF
CDR3 DNA: TGTGCCAGCTCATTCGAAAGGGACGGTGACAATGAGCAGTTCTTC

J gene: TRBJ1-1
clone size: .
V gene: TRBV9
D gene: .
CDR3 protein: CASRAQGGNTEAFF
CDR3 DNA: TGTGCCAGCAGGGCTCAAGGGGGGAACACTGAAGCTTTCTTT

J gene: TRBJ2-1
clone size: .
V gene: TRBV5-1
D gene: TRBD2
CDR3 protein: CASSWTSGRADNEQFF
CDR3 DNA: TGCGCCAGCTCATGGACTAGCGGGAGGGCTGATAATGAGCAGTTCTTC

J gene: TRBJ2-7
clone size: .
V gene: TRBV4-1
D gene: .
CDR3 protein: CASSRTRAGPQYEQYF
CDR3 DNA: TGCGCCAGCAGCCGGACCAGGGCAGGCCCGCAATACGAGCAGTACTTC

J gene: TRBJ2-1
clone size: .
V gene: TRBV7-3
D gene: .
CDR3 protein: CASSALDNEQFF
CDR3 DNA: TGTGCCAGCAGCGCCCTGGATAATGAGCAGTTCTTC

J gene: TRBJ1-4
clone size: .
V gene: TRBV6-1
D gene: TRBD1
CDR3 protein: CASSEDRTGREKLFF
CDR3 DNA: TGTGCCAGCAGTGAAGACCGGACAGGGCGGGAAAAACTGTTTTTT

J gene: TRBJ1-1
clone size: .
V gene: TRBV10-1
D gene: .
CDR3 protein: CASRSGGNTEAFF
CDR3 DNA: TGCGCCAGCAGGAGCGGCGGAAACACTGAAGCTTTCTTT

J gene: TRBJ2-3
clone size: .
V gene: TRBV6-1
D gene: .
CDR3 protein: CASSTWTASTDTQYF
CDR3 DNA: TGTGCCAGCAGTACCTGGACAGCTAGCACAGATACGCAGTATTTT

J gene: TRBJ1-5
clone size: .
V gene: TRBV27
D gene: TRBD1
CDR3 protein: CASEEDRGGNQPQHF
CDR3 DNA: TGTGCCAGCGAAGAAGACAGGGGTGGAAATCAGCCCCAGCATTTT

J gene: TRBJ2-5
clone size: .
V gene: TRBV27
D gene: TRBD1
CDR3 protein: CASSPQGRQTQYF
CDR3 DNA: TGTGCCAGCAGTCCACAGGGGCGACAGACCCAGTACTTC

J gene: TRBJ2-7
clone size: once
V gene: TRBV30
D gene: TRBD2
CDR3 protein: CAWGPGLARLEQYF
CDR3 DNA: TGTGCCTGGGGCCCGGGACTAGCGAGGCTCGAGCAGTACTTC

J gene: TRBJ2-2
clone size: .
V gene: TRBV10-2
D gene: .
CDR3 protein: CASSEQGTGELFF
CDR3 DNA: TGCGCCAGCAGTGAGCAGGGCACCGGGGAGCTGTTTTTT

J gene: TRBJ2-1
clone size: .
V gene: TRBV7-2
D gene: TRBD1
CDR3 protein: CASSSGTGYNEQFF
CDR3 DNA: TGTGCCAGCAGCTCCGGGACAGGGTACAATGAGCAGTTCTTC

J gene: TRBJ1-3
clone size: .
V gene: TRBV7-9
D gene: .
CDR3 protein: CASREGSGNTIYF
CDR3 DNA: TGTGCCAGCAGGGAAGGGTCTGGAAACACCATATATTTT

J gene: TRBJ2-1
clone size: .
V gene: TRBV9
D gene: TRBD1
CDR3 protein: CASSDRGPRDNEQFF
CDR3 DNA: TGTGCCAGCAGCGACAGGGGGCCCAGGGACAATGAGCAGTTCTTC

J gene: TRBJ1-5
clone size: few
V gene: TRBV6-1
D gene: .
CDR3 protein: CASSGGVGMGNQPQHF
CDR3 DNA: TGTGCCAGCAGTGGAGGTGTAGGGATGGGTAATCAGCCCCAGCATTTT

J gene: TRBJ2-5
clone size: .
V gene: TRBV14
D gene: .
CDR3 protein: CASSQVAQTQYF
CDR3 DNA: TGTGCCAGCAGCCAGGTCGCCCAGACCCAGTACTTC

J gene: TRBJ2-4
clone size: .
V gene: TRBV19
D gene: .
CDR3 protein: CASSISVAKNIQYF
CDR3 DNA: TGTGCCAGTAGTATCAGCGTAGCCAAAAACATTCAGTACTTC

J gene: TRBJ1-5
clone size: .
V gene: TRBV6-5
D gene: .
CDR3 protein: CASRTGNQPQHF
CDR3 DNA: TGTGCCAGCAGGACGGGGAATCAGCCCCAGCATTTT

J gene: TRBJ2-2
clone size: .
V gene: TRBV19
D gene: TRBD1
CDR3 protein: CASSYSGGGELFF
CDR3 DNA: TGTGCCAGTAGTTACTCAGGGGGCGGGGAGCTGTTTTTT

J gene: TRBJ2-2
clone size: .
V gene: TRBV6-4
D gene: TRBD1
CDR3 protein: CASSMTGVNTGELFF
CDR3 DNA: TGTGCCAGCAGTATGACAGGGGTAAACACCGGGGAGCTGTTTTTT

J gene: TRBJ1-4
clone size: .
V gene: TRBV28
D gene: TRBD1
CDR3 protein: CASSLGGTEDEKLFF
CDR3 DNA: TGTGCCAGCAGTTTGGGGGGGACAGAGGATGAAAAACTGTTTTTT

J gene: TRBJ1-5
clone size: few
V gene: TRBV4-1
D gene: .
CDR3 protein: CASSQGEVDQPQHF
CDR3 DNA: TGCGCCAGCAGCCAAGGGGAGGTTGATCAGCCCCAGCATTTT